The 26 T cell receptor beta chains below were found in one sample sequenced in a study of blood T cell repertoires in COVID-19. Sequenced by immunoSEQ multiplex PCR; TCRdb stores in-frame clones only, minus some. The sample has over 150,000 clones, approximately 82% seen once. The specimen was peripheral blood. The receptors come from a woman older than 75 with active or convalescent COVID-19.

The rearrangement joins TRBV4-1 to TRBJ1-2; 10 bases map to TRBD1. V dropped 2 bases and J dropped 2; count of bases not matched to a gene: 8. The CDR3 has 17 residues. Germline V gives CDR1 MGHRA, CDR2 YSYEKL. The CDR3 sequence: CASSQMGTGVINYGYTF. The CDR3 DNA reads TGCGCCAGCAGCCAAATGGGGACAGGGGTGATCAACTATGGCTACACCTTC.

This clone was counted a few times. The rearrangement uses TRBV4-2 and TRBJ2-7; the D is unclear. Germline CDR1 and CDR2: LGHNA and YNFKEQ. This CDR3 has 14 residues. V dropped 2 bases and J dropped 7 bases, with 15 bases sitting between them. The CDR3 reads CASSQRSTDKEQYF. CDR3 nucleotides: TGTGCCAGCAGCCAACGGTCCACAGACAAAGAGCAGTACTTC.

The rearrangement joins TRBV9 to TRBJ2-3, with TRBD1 matching 11 bases. The J segment lost 5 bases and the V segment lost 5 bases, leaving 10 bases of the junction unmatched. The CDR3 runs 16 residues. Germline V gene data show CDR1 as SGDLS and CDR2 as YYNGEE. The CDR3 loop is CASSSRGTGGLDTQYF. CDR3 nucleotide sequence: TGTGCCAGCAGTTCCCGCGGGACAGGGGGTTTAGATACGCAGTATTTT.

The rearrangement uses TRBV10-3 and TRBJ1-1; D possibly corresponds to TRBD1 (6 bases). Germline-derived CDR1 and CDR2 are ENHRY and SYGVKD. The V gene lost 7 bases and the J gene lost 3 bases, with 12 bases spanning the gap. This CDR3 comprises 13 residues. The DNA for the CDR3 is TGTGCCATCACTAAAGGGGGGGACACTGAAGCTTTCTTT. Its protein is CAITKGGDTEAFF.

This chain joins TRBV2 and TRBJ2-1; 11 bases are a match to TRBD2. Trimming took 7 bases from V and 7 from J; bases not matched to a gene: 9. The CDR3 is 15 amino acids. Germline V gene data show CDR1 as SNHLY and CDR2 as FYNNEI. In nucleotides, the CDR3 is TGTGCCAGCACCACAATGACTAGCGGGATTAATGAGCAGTTCTTC. Protein sequence: CASTTMTSGINEQFF.

This clone turned up a few times. The CDR3 is CASSDTQDSYNEQFF. CDR3 DNA: TGTGCCAGCAGTGATACCCAGGACAGTTACAATGAGCAGTTCTTC. The chain has TRBV2 and TRBJ2-1, with D perhaps TRBD1 (6 bases). The CDR3 has 15 amino acids. Germline values: CDR1 SNHLY, CDR2 FYNNEI. V was cut by 3 bases and J by 4 bases, with 13 bases left in between.

This chain links TRBV4-1 with TRBJ2-7, with D maybe TRBD1 (6 bases). The CDR3 is 15 residues long. The germline V gene encodes CDR1 MGHRA and CDR2 YSYEKL. Trimming removed 1 base from V and 3 bases from J, with 13 bases in between. CDR3: CASSQARTELYEQYF. The CDR3 coding sequence is TGCGCCAGCAGCCAAGCTCGGACAGAGCTCTACGAGCAGTACTTC.

This chain joins TRBV28 and TRBJ1-5; the D gene is possibly TRBD1 (6 bases). Per germline, CDR1 MDHEN and CDR2 SYDVKM. Trimming cost V 1 base and J 5 bases, with 12 bases left between them. This CDR3 region has 15 residues. The CDR3 DNA reads TGTGCCAGCAGTTTATCAGGGGAAGGTGATCAGCCCCAGCATTTT. Translating gives CASSLSGEGDQPQHF.

The chain employs TRBV19 and TRBJ2-7; the D is unclear. Deletions cut 5 bases from V and 1 base from J, with 9 bases between. CDR1 is LNHDA, CDR2 SQIVND, per germline (reference sequence). The CDR3 length is 13 residues. The CDR3 region is CASSYYASYEQYF. The CDR3 DNA is TGTGCCAGTAGTTACTACGCGTCCTACGAGCAGTACTTC.

This clone appeared a single time. The chain couples TRBV3-1 (or the pseudogene TRBV3-2) to TRBJ1-1; possibly TRBD1 for D (5 bases). Germline CDR1 reads LGHDT; CDR2 reads YNNKEL (reference sequence). This CDR3 region has 14 residues. With 6 bases removed from V and 0 bases from J, the gap between germline ends came to 11 bases. The CDR3, as DNA: TGTGCCAGCAGGCATGACAGATTGAACACTGAAGCTTTCTTT. Its protein product is CASRHDRLNTEAFF.

The V and J genes are TRBV30 and TRBJ1-5, with D possibly TRBD1 on 5 matching bases. The germline gives CDR1 GTSNPN, CDR2 SVGIG (reference sequence). V was pared by 0 bases and J by 10 bases, with 19 bases between. The CDR3 contains 15 residues. CDR3 loop: CAWSVEGLGTRPQHF. For the CDR3, the DNA is TGTGCCTGGAGTGTAGAGGGACTGGGAACGCGTCCCCAGCATTTT. Drawing the rest from reference TRBV30 and TRBJ1-5, the complete variable domain is SQTIHQWPATLVQPVGSPLSLECTVEGTSNPNLYWYRQAAGRGLQLLFYSVGIGQISSEVPQNLSASRPQDRQFILSSKKLLLSDSGFYLCAWSVEGLGTRPQHFGDGTRLSIL.

CDR3 DNA: TGTGCCAGTAGTATGGTGGGAGGGGCTCACACTGAAGCTTTCTTT. Its protein product is CASSMVGGAHTEAFF. The gene calls are TRBV19 and TRBJ1-1; D perhaps matches TRBD1 (5 bases). Germline CDR1 and CDR2: LNHDA and SQIVND (reference sequence). Trimming took 3 bases from V and 3 from J, leaving 14 bases between them. The CDR3 loop spans 15 amino acids.

The V and J genes are TRBV3-1 (or the pseudogene TRBV3-2) and TRBJ1-6, with D unresolved. Trimming removed 7 bases from V and 11 bases from J, with 12 bases in between. Germline-derived CDR1 and CDR2 are LGHDT and YNNKEL (reference sequence). The CDR3 totals 12 residues. CDR3 DNA: TGTGCCAGCAACCTACTACGCACACCCCTCCACTTT. Translation: CASNLLRTPLHF.

J is TRBJ2-7 and V is TRBV7-3; no definite D call. Per the germline V gene, CDR1 is SGHTA and CDR2 is FQGTGA. Trimming removed 2 bases from V and 2 bases from J, with 10 bases in between. The CDR3 is 14 residues long. CDR3 amino acids: CASSLLPGPYEQYF. The CDR3 coding sequence is TGTGCCAGCAGCTTACTACCAGGCCCCTACGAGCAGTACTTC.

The gene calls are TRBV21-1 and TRBJ2-7; the D call of TRBD1 is as the table states it, not checked on the DNA. TRBV21-1 is a documented pseudogene. CDR3 size: 12 residues. This CDR3 reads CASNRRRNAQYF. In DNA, the CDR3 is TGTGCCAGCAACAGACGACGGAACGCGCAGTACTTC.

This clone turned up a few times. The chain combines TRBV7-9 with TRBJ1-6, with TRBD1 as a possible D gene (5 bases). Germline V gene lookup returns CDR1 SEHNR and CDR2 FQNEAQ (reference sequence). The ends were cut back, 0 bases at V and 6 bases at J, with 9 bases in the middle. This CDR3 comprises 15 residues. CDR3 DNA: TGTGCCAGCAGCTTAGCGAGTAGGGGTAATTCACCCCTCCACTTT. Its protein is CASSLASRGNSPLHF.

Concerning this clone: A read error may produce the germline difference seen at one junction end. The chain combines TRBV7-9 with TRBJ1-2, with 8 bases matching TRBD1. In germline, CDR1 is SEHNR, CDR2 FQNEAQ (reference sequence). The CDR3 loop spans 12 amino acids. The CDR3 spells CASNLVRDRRYF. CDR3 bases: TGTGCCAGCAACTTAGTCCGGGACAGGAGATACTTC.

The chain carries TRBV4-1 and TRBJ1-4, with D tentatively TRBD1 (5 bases). CDR3 length equals 17 residues. The V end was cut by 4 bases, the J end by 0 bases, with 15 bases between. CDR1 MGHRA and CDR2 YSYEKL come from the germline V gene. DNA of the CDR3: TGCGCCAGCAGCCCTTCAGGGTCCGGCGCAACTAATGAAAAACTGTTTTTT. The encoded protein is CASSPSGSGATNEKLFF.

The CDR3 DNA follows: TGCGCCAGCAGCACAGGGCACTCTGGAAACACCATATATTTT. Encoded protein: CASSTGHSGNTIYF. The V gene is TRBV5-1, the J gene TRBJ1-3, with D possibly being TRBD1 (6 bases). The CDR3 spans 14 residues. Germline V gives CDR1 SGHRS, CDR2 YFSETQ. Trimming took 4 bases from V and 0 from J, leaving 8 bases between them. The full variable domain, its missing parts supplied by reference TRBV5-1 and TRBJ1-3, is KAGVTQTPRYLIKTRGQQVTLSCSPISGHRSVSWYQQTPGQGLQFLFEYFSETQRNKGNFPGRFSGRQFSNSRSEMNVSTLELGDSALYLCASSTGHSGNTIYFGEGSWLTVV.

The gene calls are TRBV20-1 and TRBJ2-7, with a weak D call TRBD1 (6 bases). Trimming shortened V by 3 bases and J by 7 bases, and 16 bases separated the two germline ends. The CDR3 covers 13 residues. Germline V CDR1 and CDR2: DFQATT, SNEGSKA (reference sequence). This chain's CDR3 is CSASFPGVGEQYF. CDR3 nucleotides: TGCAGTGCTAGTTTCCCAGGGGTGGGGGAGCAGTACTTC.

The chain combines TRBV5-1 with TRBJ2-3; 12 nucleotides match TRBD2. With V trimmed by 3 bases and J by 1 base, 3 bases remained unmatched. This CDR3 is built from 16 residues. Germline-derived CDR1 and CDR2 are SGHRS and YFSETQ. The CDR3 DNA is TGCGCCAGCAGCTCAAGACTAGCGGGAGGCACAGATACGCAGTATTTT. Amino acid sequence: CASSSRLAGGTDTQYF.

This clone was seen a single time. V is TRBV5-1 and J is TRBJ2-1; 12 bases agree with TRBD2. CDR1 is SGHRS, CDR2 YFSETQ, per germline. The length of the CDR3 is 16 residues. The V segment lost 4 bases and the J segment 1 base; nucleotides outside the gene matches: 3. Written as DNA, the CDR3 is TGCGCCAGCAGCCTAGCGGGAGGGCGGTCCTACAATGAGCAGTTCTTC. Translation gives CASSLAGGRSYNEQFF.

The chain joins TRBV7-6 to TRBJ1-2; 7 nucleotides match TRBD1. V lost 4 bases and J lost 2; bases outside the gene matches: 4. The CDR3 consists of 14 residues. The germline V gene encodes CDR1 SGHVS and CDR2 FNYEAQ. The CDR3 DNA is TGTGCCAGCAGCTGGGGACAGCGGAACTATGGCTACACCTTC. Translation gives CASSWGQRNYGYTF. The whole variable domain, remainder taken from reference TRBV7-6 and TRBJ1-2, is GAGVSQSPRYKVTKRGQDVALRCDPISGHVSLYWYRQALGQGPEFLTYFNYEAQQDKSGLPNDRFSAERPEGSISTLTIQRTEQRDSAMYRCASSWGQRNYGYTFGSGTRLTVV.

CDR3 DNA sequence: TGTGCCAGCAGTGAACTCGGACAAGGTTTGAGTGAAGCTTTCTTT. Translating gives CASSELGQGLSEAFF. V usage is TRBV25-1 and J usage is TRBJ1-1, with a tentative D call TRBD1 (5 bases). The CDR3 covers 15 residues. Trimming left V 2 bases short and J 7 bases short, with 17 bases between. From germline, CDR1 is MGHDK and CDR2 SYGVNS. The whole variable domain, remainder taken from reference TRBV25-1 and TRBJ1-1, is EADIYQTPRYLVIGTGKKITLECSQTMGHDKMYWYQQDPGMELHLIHYSYGVNSTEKGDLSSESTVSRIRTEHFPLTLESARPSHTSQYLCASSELGQGLSEAFFGQGTRLTVV.

The rearrangement uses TRBV28 and TRBJ1-1, with D uncertain. The germline V gene encodes CDR1 MDHEN and CDR2 SYDVKM. The V gene lost 7 bases and the J gene lost 0 bases, with 15 bases spanning the gap. CDR3 length: 15 residues. Here the CDR3 DNA reads TGTGCCAGCAACAGAGCTTCCCCTATGAACACTGAAGCTTTCTTT. It specifies CASNRASPMNTEAFF.

The chain is built from TRBV3-1 (or the pseudogene TRBV3-2) and TRBJ1-3; D ambiguous. The germline V and J ends were trimmed by 1 base and 2 bases, with 9 bases remaining between them. The CDR3 has 15 residues. The germline gives CDR1 LGHDT, CDR2 YNNKEL (reference sequence). CDR3 in amino acids: CASSQGLGPGNTIYF. The DNA for the CDR3 is TGTGCCAGCAGCCAAGGTCTAGGCCCTGGAAACACCATATATTTT.